This T cell receptor beta chain was retrieved from a study of blood T cell repertoires in COVID-19 (dated by TCRdb to 2018 to 2020). The study in broad terms: Samples covering the acute and convalescent phases of COVID-19 were provided by collaborators in the United States, Italy and Spain. Subjects who had been exposed to COVID-19, were actively infected with it, or had recovered from it provided the deeply sampled blood TCRbeta repertoires that made up the dataset. The repertoires were released in a freely available public database meant as a resource for research on the immune response to SARS-CoV-2. The material from the prospective study consisted of cDNA or gDNA derived from T cells, B-cell-depleted T cells, or PBMCs. Nearly every sample came with metadata listing a de-identified subject ID, COVID-19 status, age in years and sex. Where HLA class I and class II types were available, the types were taken from metadata supplied by the sample provider, not from assay-based typing. The samples were drawn from two sources: the first 160 participants of the ongoing ImmuneRACE study, and 1,200 or so subjects contributed by 6 global collaborators. Broad study findings and their caveats: The amount of clinical and demographic metadata varied by source and participant and was provided uncurated.

The immunoSEQ Assay, a bias-controlled multiplex PCR, was used to amplify TCRbeta CDR3 regions from genomic DNA. In the paper's pipeline: The number of nucleated cells in each sample was estimated from the amplification of reference gene primers within the assay. To quantify the absolute abundance of each unique TCRbeta CDR3 rearrangement, sequence reads were collapsed and filtered. For each sample, productive Simpson clonality was calculated as the square root of Simpson's diversity index across productive rearrangements. TCRdb limited this immuneACCESS table to in-frame rearrangements with V and J called. A share of clones is missing; checked studies link under half to unresolved V genes, and the rest is unexplained. V, J and clone size are those of that table, while D and trimming were read from the DNA. Recorded for this sample are under 400,000 clones; about 90% of them occurred a single time. The top ten clonotypes cover 8.5% to 12% of the sample.

At one collaborating source in Seattle, patients were enrolled during active infection and were followed longitudinally through the course of disease. Collaborating institutions collected whole blood in K2EDTA tubes following their own protocols. For TCRbeta analysis, collaborators shipped samples in one of three forms: frozen whole blood, isolated PBMCs, or DNA extracted from either of those sample types. Spanning cysteine to phenylalanine, the CDR3 consists of 11 amino acids. CDR3 DNA is the only sequence kept; it has 33 bases, read in frame from the first base. V loses 7 bases, J loses 5 bases, and the germline ends lie 8 bases apart. Sequences SNHLY (CDR1) and FYNNEI (CDR2) are obtained from the germline V gene. This clone was counted once. Its antigen has not been determined. No clone much larger than this one lies a single base away; base qualities are absent.

The origin of this receptor is a woman aged 30 to 39 with COVID-19, enrolled during active disease. Sequenced: peripheral blood. The chain employs TRBV2 and TRBJ2-5; the D segment cannot be called with confidence. The CDR3 corresponds to CASTSRETQYF. The nucleotide sequence reads as follows: TGTGCCAGCACCTCTCGGGAGACCCAGTACTTC.